Following are 31 T cell receptor beta chains from one sample sequenced in a study of Ad26.COV2.S vaccination and SARS-CoV-2 variants. The table came from immunoSEQ multiplex PCR; TCRdb's copy has only in-frame clones and leaves some out. The profile shows hundreds of thousands of clones, more than 75% of them singletons. Described treatment: some 20 received Ad26.COV2.S at low or high dose, single or two shots; roughly 5 received placebo; per-sample allocation not given. Sample collection was performed on day 63 after the first vaccine or placebo injection. This sample comprised peripheral blood, obtained in a trial of Ad26.COV2.S vaccine versus placebo. All receptors come from a person aged 18-65 years who received the Ad26.COV2.S COVID-19 vaccine or a placebo.

The rearrangement joins TRBV9 to TRBJ1-2; TRBD1 is a possible D gene (5 bases). The ends were cut back, 6 bases at V and 4 bases at J, with 19 bases in the middle. Germline CDR1 is SGDLS and CDR2 is YYNGEE. This CDR3 contains 15 residues. The CDR3 sequence is CASTPKASGGYGYTF. The CDR3 bases are TGTGCCAGCACGCCCAAGGCCTCGGGGGGCTATGGCTACACCTTC.

This rearrangement joins TRBV4-3 to TRBJ2-3; D gene uncertain. V dropped 0 bases and J dropped 4 bases, with 11 bases sitting between them. Germline V gene lookup returns CDR1 LGHNA and CDR2 YSLEER. The CDR3 consists of 15 residues. DNA for the CDR3: TGCGCCAGCAGCCAAGAAGGCACGGGCGCAGATACGCAGTATTTT. This gives the protein CASSQEGTGADTQYF.

The V gene is TRBV2, the J gene TRBJ2-3, with TRBD2 identical over 9 bases. Losses at the gene ends were 3 bases for V and 5 bases for J; bases not matched to a gene: 6. CDR3 length: 15 residues. Germline V lookup: CDR1 SNHLY, CDR2 FYNNEI. CDR3 residues: CASSDLAGRQDTQYF. Here the CDR3 DNA reads TGTGCCAGCAGTGACCTAGCGGGGAGGCAAGATACGCAGTATTTT. Variable domain in full (rest from reference TRBV2 and TRBJ2-3): EPEVTQTPSHQVTQMGQEVILRCVPISNHLYFYWYRQILGQKVEFLVSFYNNEISEKSEIFDDQFSVERPDGSNFTLKIRSTKLEDSAMYFCASSDLAGRQDTQYFGPGTRLTVL.

CDR3 sequence reads: CASSPPDGMAQYF. CDR3 DNA: TGTGCCAGCAGCCCCCCGGATGGGATGGCTCAGTACTTC. The genes are TRBV4-2 and TRBJ2-4; D uncertain. Germline-derived CDR1 and CDR2 are LGHNA and YNFKEQ. The CDR3 totals 13 residues. Trimming took 4 bases from V and 12 from J, leaving 16 bases between them.

The genes are TRBV7-9 and TRBJ1-2; D not resolved. Trimming took 6 bases from V and 4 from J, leaving 12 bases between them. The germline CDR1 and CDR2 sequences are SEHNR and FQNEAQ (reference sequence). The CDR3 totals 13 residues. CDR3 protein: CASSGRSFYGYTF. DNA of the CDR3: TGTGCCAGCAGTGGCAGGAGCTTCTATGGCTACACCTTC.

This rearrangement joins TRBV5-1 to TRBJ1-1, with D possibly TRBD1 on 6 matching bases. V was pared by 0 bases and J by 3 bases, with 12 bases between. This CDR3 contains 15 residues. CDR1 is SGHRS and CDR2 is YFSETQ in the germline V gene. As DNA, the CDR3 is TGCGCCAGCAGCTTGGATGGGGGGCTGGACACTGAAGCTTTCTTT. It yields the protein CASSLDGGLDTEAFF.

This clone was seen only once. The chain uses TRBV19 and TRBJ1-4; a weak D match, TRBD1 (5 bases). The CDR3 length is 15 residues. Germline loops: CDR1 LNHDA, CDR2 SQIVND (reference sequence). Trimming removed 1 base from V and 7 bases from J, with 13 bases in between. CDR3 protein: CASSIVGIGGEKLFF. DNA of the CDR3: TGTGCCAGTAGTATAGTAGGCATCGGGGGTGAAAAACTGTTTTTT.

The rearrangement joins TRBV3-1 (or the pseudogene TRBV3-2) to TRBJ1-4; D unresolved. The V and J ends lost 2 bases and 3 bases respectively, with 10 bases between them. This CDR3 is 15 amino acids long. Germline V lookup: CDR1 LGHDT, CDR2 YNNKEL (reference sequence). CDR3: CASSQRVESNEKLFF. The CDR3 DNA is TGTGCCAGCAGCCAACGGGTGGAGTCTAATGAAAAACTGTTTTTT.

Note on this clone: At one end, the junction sequence differs from germline, possibly due to a read error. J is TRBJ2-3 and V is TRBV2, with 10 bases identical to TRBD2. This CDR3 spans 11 amino acids. CDR1 is SNHLY and CDR2 is FYNNEI in the germline V gene. The CDR3 DNA sequence: TGTGCCAGCAGCGGGACTAGCGACCTCCCTTTT. Its protein is CASSGTSDLPF.

This rearrangement joins TRBV2 to TRBJ2-2; D remains ambiguous. Germline loops: CDR1 SNHLY, CDR2 FYNNEI. The CDR3 runs 15 residues. Trimming took off 8 bases at V and 0 bases at J, with 13 bases between the two ends. The CDR3 DNA sequence: TGTGCCAGCCGGACGGGTCAGACGAACACCGGGGAGCTGTTTTTT. As protein: CASRTGQTNTGELFF.

V and J are TRBV19 and TRBJ2-1, with unresolved D. Germline V gene sequence: CDR1 LNHDA, CDR2 SQIVND (reference sequence). This CDR3 comprises 11 residues. V lost 7 bases and J lost 7, with 8 bases in between. The CDR3 nucleotides read TGTGCCAGTAACCCCGGGAATGAGCAGTTCTTC. This gives the protein CASNPGNEQFF. Looking up the rest from reference TRBV19 and TRBJ2-1 gives the full variable domain: DGGITQSPKYLFRKEGQNVTLSCEQNLNHDAMYWYRQDPGQGLRLIYYSQIVNDFQKGDIAEGYSVSREKKESFPLTVTSAQKNPTAFYLCASNPGNEQFFGPGTRLTVL.

This clone occurred a few times. The genes are TRBV19 and TRBJ2-1; D unresolved. The V gene lost 5 bases and the J gene lost 10 bases, with 12 bases spanning the gap. This CDR3 contains 12 residues. The germline gives CDR1 LNHDA, CDR2 SQIVND (reference sequence). This chain's CDR3 is CASSSPTIEQFF. DNA for the CDR3: TGTGCCAGTAGTTCGCCGACAATAGAGCAGTTCTTC.

The gene calls are TRBV5-1 and TRBJ2-1; 9 bases are a match to TRBD2. After removal of 0 bases from V and 2 bases from J, the junction contained 15 bases not matched to a gene. The CDR3 consists of 20 residues. Germline CDR1 and CDR2: SGHRS and YFSETQ. In nucleotides, the CDR3 is TGCGCCAGCAGCTTGGATTCGGGACTATATCTAGCGGGGACCTACAATGAGCAGTTCTTC. It is translated as CASSLDSGLYLAGTYNEQFF.

This rearrangement joins TRBV9 to TRBJ2-7; possible D gene TRBD1, 5 bases. Germline CDR1 and CDR2: SGDLS and YYNGEE. V lost 0 bases to trimming and J lost 2 bases, with 12 bases between them. This CDR3 has 15 residues. CDR3 sequence reads: CASSVEAGPTYEQYF. For the CDR3, the DNA is TGTGCCAGCAGCGTAGAAGCAGGGCCGACCTACGAGCAGTACTTC.

The chain is built from TRBV18 and TRBJ1-3; 8 bases match TRBD1. Germline CDR1 and CDR2: KGHSH and LQKENI. The CDR3 extends over 18 amino acids. V trimming: 3 bases; J trimming: 0 bases; junction bases outside the gene matches: 10. This CDR3 reads CASSPNAGTGISGNTIYF. The DNA of the CDR3 is TGTGCCAGCTCACCCAACGCCGGGACAGGCATCTCTGGAAACACCATATATTTT.

This chain joins TRBV5-4 and TRBJ2-2; 15 nucleotides agree with TRBD2. Looked up from germline, CDR1 is SGHNT and CDR2 is YYREEE (reference sequence). Trimming at V came to 0 bases and at J to 6 bases, leaving 3 bases not matched to a gene. The CDR3 is 17 amino acids. This CDR3 reads CASSLGTSGGVPGELFF. The DNA for the CDR3 is TGTGCCAGCAGCTTGGGGACTAGCGGGGGGGTCCCCGGGGAGCTGTTTTTT.

The J gene is TRBJ2-7, the V gene TRBV3-1 (or the pseudogene TRBV3-2); 7 nucleotides match TRBD2. Germline CDR1 is LGHDT and CDR2 is YNNKEL (reference sequence). The CDR3 sequence is 14 residues long. The V gene end was trimmed by 3 bases and the J gene end by 4 bases; junction bases not matched to a gene: 6. For the CDR3, the DNA is TGTGCCAGCAGCCATGGGGGAGGGAGGTACGAGCAGTACTTC. Its translation: CASSHGGGRYEQYF.

This sequence joins TRBV7-9 and TRBJ2-5; the match to TRBD2 covers 13 bases. CDR3 length: 17 amino acids. The germline V gene encodes CDR1 SEHNR and CDR2 FQNEAQ (reference sequence). V lost 4 bases, J lost 4 bases, and 9 bases stayed unmatched. This CDR3 is CASSSSRRLAGGETQYF. The CDR3 nucleotides are TGTGCCAGCAGCTCATCACGCCGACTAGCGGGGGGAGAGACCCAGTACTTC.

This sequence joins TRBV21-1 and TRBJ1-3. TRBV21-1 is a pseudogene segment. The CDR3 runs to 17 residues. The CDR3 spells CASSSTRGGAPGNTIYF. CDR3 bases: TGTGCCAGCAGCTCTACCCGGGGGGGGGCGCCTGGAAACACCATATATTTT.

The chain is built from TRBV19 and TRBJ1-6; D possibly corresponds to TRBD1 (5 bases). The CDR3 length is 13 residues. Germline V gene lookup returns CDR1 LNHDA and CDR2 SQIVND (reference sequence). Trimming removed 7 bases from V and 3 bases from J, with 7 bases in between. The CDR3 reads CASNGGYNSPLHF. The CDR3, as DNA: TGTGCCAGTAACGGGGGCTATAATTCACCCCTCCACTTT.

The gene calls are TRBV6-5 and TRBJ1-6, with D hard to call. Germline lookup yields CDR1 MNHEY and CDR2 SVGAGI. The V end lost 9 bases, the J end lost 10 bases, and 13 bases lay between the germline ends. This CDR3 is built from 12 residues. CDR3 bases: TGTGCCAGTGGGGTGTTGAACTCACCCCTCCACTTT. Amino acids: CASGVLNSPLHF.

In this sample, this clone turned up once. The CDR3 coding sequence is TGCGCCAGCAGCCAAGGGGCAGCATCCTTCATAGATACGCAGTATTTT. As protein: CASSQGAASFIDTQYF. V and J are TRBV4-1 and TRBJ2-3, with D unresolved. There are 16 residues in the CDR3. With 1 base removed from V and 5 bases from J, the gap between germline ends came to 16 bases. The germline V gene encodes CDR1 MGHRA and CDR2 YSYEKL.

The V and J genes are TRBV12-5 and TRBJ2-2; the match to TRBD2 covers 10 bases. CDR3 size: 18 residues. The germline gives CDR1 LGHNT, CDR2 FRNRAP. V was clipped by 4 bases and J by 1 base; unmatched bases: 9. The CDR3 loop is CASGSPRGTSENTGELFF. The CDR3 bases are TGTGCTAGTGGTTCACCGAGGGGGACTAGCGAGAACACCGGGGAGCTGTTTTTT.

The J gene is TRBJ2-7, the V gene TRBV11-1; maybe TRBD2 (6 bases). The CDR3 contains 14 residues. Trimming removed 5 bases at V and 2 bases at J, with 13 bases between. Germline values: CDR1 SGHAT, CDR2 FQDESV (reference sequence). The CDR3 DNA reads TGTGCCAGCAGCCCTTTTAGCGGCCCCTACGAGCAGTACTTC. Protein product: CASSPFSGPYEQYF.

This clone was seen just once. Germline is not matched at one junction end, which may reflect a read error. The chain links TRBV7-2 to TRBJ2-3; D is unclear. This CDR3 region has 13 residues. CDR1 and CDR2 from the germline V gene are SGHTA and FQGNSA. The CDR3 spells CASSLVDTNTQYF. The CDR3 DNA follows: TGTGCCAGCAGCTTAGTCGACACAAATACGCAGTATTTT.

This chain uses TRBV7-2 with TRBJ2-1; D gene ambiguous. Germline CDR1 is SGHTA and CDR2 is FQGNSA. V lost 1 base to trimming and J lost 3 bases, with 10 bases between them. The CDR3 has 15 amino acids. The CDR3 protein is CASSLGPPDYNEQFF. CDR3 DNA: TGTGCCAGCAGCTTAGGCCCTCCCGACTACAATGAGCAGTTCTTC.

The table lists this clone with a few counts. The chain recombines TRBV20-1 with TRBJ1-2; 7 bases agree with TRBD1. The CDR3 is made up of 15 amino acids. Germline CDR1 is DFQATT and CDR2 is SNEGSKA (reference sequence). The junction had 7 bases not matched to a gene; V was cut back by 3 bases and J by 0 bases. The CDR3 DNA reads TGCAGTGCTAGTACCGGGGGACAGCCTAACTATGGCTACACCTTC. This translates into CSASTGGQPNYGYTF.

This clone was picked up one time. The CDR3, as DNA: TGTGCCAGCAGCGTTTCGGGCAGCTTAAATGAGCAGTTCTTC. Translation gives CASSVSGSLNEQFF. V and J are TRBV9 and TRBJ2-1; no clear D gene. Germline lookup yields CDR1 SGDLS and CDR2 YYNGEE. Trimming left V 2 bases short and J 7 bases short, with 13 bases between. The CDR3 consists of 14 residues. The whole variable domain, filled in from reference TRBV9 and TRBJ2-1, reads DSGVTQTPKHLITATGQRVTLRCSPRSGDLSVYWYQQSLDQGLQFLIQYYNGEERAKGNILERFSAQQFPDLHSELNLSSLELGDSALYFCASSVSGSLNEQFFGPGTRLTVL.

The CDR3 reads CASSHPSGTGNYGYTF. CDR3 bases: TGTGCCAGCAGCCACCCGTCCGGGACAGGGAACTATGGCTACACCTTC. The chain carries TRBV7-2 and TRBJ1-2; 9 positions agree with TRBD1. Germline CDR1 SGHTA, CDR2 FQGNSA. V gave up 5 bases and J gave up 2 bases; unmatched junction bases: 9. The CDR3 loop spans 16 amino acids.

This chain joins TRBV6-1 and TRBJ2-5; no clear D gene. Germline CDR1 MNHNS, CDR2 SASEGT. The V and J ends lost 2 bases and 3 bases respectively, with 7 bases between them. The CDR3 covers 13 residues. The DNA of the CDR3 is TGTGCCAGCAGTGAAATGCTAGAAGAGACCCAGTACTTC. Protein: CASSEMLEETQYF.

The V gene is TRBV5-8, the J gene TRBJ1-6; 11 bases match TRBD1. CDR1 and CDR2 from the germline V gene are SGHTS and YDEGEE. J was trimmed by 7 bases and V by 3 bases; bases with no gene match: 6. This CDR3 is 16 amino acids long. In DNA form, the CDR3 reads TGTGCCAGCAGCTACCGGACAGGGGGCCGGAATTCACCCCTCCACTTT. Translated, it gives CASSYRTGGRNSPLHF.